This TCR beta chain stems from a study of regulatory T cells in long-lasting Graves disease (dated by TCRdb to about 2021). A note on the overall study: In the newly diagnosed Graves' disease group, patients had been taking antithyroid drugs for less than 3 months. Peripheral blood TCR sequencing and RNA sequencing compared persistent Graves' disease patients with newly diagnosed Graves' disease patients. TCR sequencing covered some 13 persistent and around 20 newly diagnosed Graves' disease patients, around 33 samples in total. The study was registered as a clinical trial and conducted in China. The paper as a whole reports these results and caveats: Sequencing and analysis were restricted to the TCR beta chain. The authors acknowledged the small sample size as a limitation that may reduce accuracy. Compared with newly diagnosed patients, patients with persistent Graves' disease had lower TCR Shannon entropy and fewer highly expanded clones, which suggests clonal expansion. Because the primary lesion, thyroid tissue, could not be accessed, the study looked at peripheral blood alone. Preferential use of TRBV28, TRBJ1-2 and TRBJ2-5 was observed in persistent disease, whereas TRBV20-1 and TRBJ2-1 were favored in newly diagnosed disease. A larger number of public clonotypes was shared among persistent patients (over 2,500) than among newly diagnosed patients (approximately 1,000).

Many counts were recorded for this clonotype. The antigen it recognizes is unknown. The record has no base qualities; no much larger clone is one base away. Receptors were amplified or captured by multiplex PCR. Sequencing relied on an Illumina HiSeq 4000. iRepertoire HTBI primers and Arm-PCR amplification of CDR3 regions were used to construct TCR beta libraries. Gel purification was performed on PCR products prior to sequencing. In the paper's pipeline: Gene usage analysis of CDR3 amino acid clonotypes used the approximately 62 TRBV and some 13 TRBJ segments found across samples. COPE and FqMerger were used to merge filtered high-quality paired reads into contigs. BLAST was used to align contigs to IMGT TRBV, TRBD and TRBJ reference genes, and CDR3 was defined according to IMGT. Highly expanded clones were defined as clonotypes with a frequency above 0.1%. Repertoire diversity was measured by Shannon entropy, and V-J evenness by the Gini coefficient. Clonotypes shared by more than one individual were considered public. The raw public reads went through TCRdb reprocessing: fastp at Q25, MiXCR clone calling, in-frame beta chains kept. Each CDR3 protein gets just one entry, which takes the most common genes and DNA from the rows behind it. The V and J calls come from TCRdb's annotation, not from the publication. For this sample there are 550,000 to 600,000 distinct CDR3 sequences; about 16% appear just once. The biggest ten clones account for more than 10% of the sample.

The CDR3 contains 18 residues, cysteine and phenylalanine counted. CDR3 DNA only is kept here, 54 bases in frame from base 1. Ends trimmed: V by 4 bases, J by 0 bases; bases unmatched to a gene: 11. Interpreted using the paper, the time point label stands for: newly diagnosed GD, antithyroid drugs for less than 3 months. For both TCR sequencing and RNA sequencing, RNA was extracted from PBMCs using TRIzol. Graves' disease was diagnosed according to American Thyroid Association guidelines. Patients were recruited from an endocrinology department in Xi'an, China. From each patient, around 9.3 milliliters of peripheral blood was collected into an EDTA anticoagulant tube. Ficoll Paque Plus density gradient separation was used to isolate PBMCs, and no further T cell sorting was performed. An Agilent 2100 Bioanalyzer and agarose gel were used to check RNA quality, while a NanoDrop 2000 measured RNA concentration.

These data also featured in a second study, about T cells in Graves' hyperthyroidism and ophthalmopathy. As described in the second report: Stable Graves' hyperthyroidism was defined as the absence of progression to ophthalmopathy over 18 months of follow-up. Hyperthyroidism patients were aged 18 to 65 years and newly diagnosed, with disease duration of less than 2 months. The study excluded patients with uncontrolled infections, other autoimmune diseases, pregnancy or lactation. Diagnoses were based on clinical symptoms, serum thyroxine and TRAb, thyroid ultrasound and orbital computed tomography. The first round of RT-PCR for the TCR CDR3 was performed with the HTBI primer set and the Qiagen OneStep RT-PCR kit. Most expanded thyroid clonotypes (frequency above 0.001) were also found in blood, which suggests that blood repertoires may mirror thyroid immune responses. A 13 V-J signature model separated ophthalmopathy from stable hyperthyroidism, with roughly 88% sensitivity and roughly 81% specificity in cross-validation and 80%/75% in testing. During validation, the model predicted progression to ophthalmopathy a median of approximately 6.5 months ahead of onset, with around 70% sensitivity and 72% to 80% specificity. To identify TCR V-J signatures that set the groups apart, the researchers used a discovery cohort of about a hundred patients, made up of about 44 with Graves' ophthalmopathy and about 55 with stable Graves' hyperthyroidism. An independent validation cohort of fewer than 20 hyperthyroidism patients and over 15 patients who later progressed to ophthalmopathy tested prospective prediction of ophthalmopathy. The approximately 90 discovery patients were divided at random into training and test sets in a 7:3 ratio. The study also compared thyroid tissue and blood T-cell repertoires from more than five Graves' hyperthyroidism patients. Once sampling was done, hyperthyroidism patients were given methimazole at a starting dose of 30 mg daily, whereas ophthalmopathy patients were given high-dose intravenous methylprednisolone. Libraries were constructed in a second round of multiplex PCR, after which size selection and purification were carried out. Sequencing of the libraries was done on an Illumina HiSeq2000 using paired-end 100 bp reads. SOAPnuke was used to process the raw data, with reads discarded if the reads contained adapters or uncalled bases, had a mean Phred below 15, or lacked an exact constant-primer or identifier match. High-quality paired reads were merged using COPE v1.2.5, and each unique nucleotide sequence was defined as a clonotype. Clonotypes were aligned to IMGT TRBV, TRBD and TRBJ reference segments using MiTCR v1.1. Analysis was restricted to V-J combinations with a frequency above 0.0001, which covered 99% to 99.2% of repertoires. The TCS score was defined as the ratio of F50 (clonal expansion) to E x V (chaos), calculated using BLOSUM62-based TCRdist between CDR3 peptides within each V-J. Welch's t-statistics and random forest reduced around 520 V-J features to 13, which were used in a naive Bayes classifier (R e1071). Sample size was not statistically predetermined, and blinding of investigators to group allocation was not performed. The paper describes TCR Vbeta CDR3 sequencing of around 130 peripheral blood samples, made up of 43 ophthalmopathy patients, roughly 80 hyperthyroidism patients and 17 progressor patients.

Sequencing was performed on peripheral blood mononuclear cells (PBMCs), taken at new diagnosis, from a patient treated with antithyroid drugs. The receptor chain draws on TRBV12-3 or TRBV12-4 and TRBJ2-7, with TRBD1 matching 11 junction bases. This receptor was identified in a man between 18 and 35 years old with Graves disease. Donor details come from another sample of the same person, matched by shared clones. The CDR3 protein sequence reads: CASSSFRDRGRVSYEQYF. Here is the DNA: TGTGCCAGCAGTTCATTCCGGGACAGGGGGAGGGTCTCCTACGAGCAGTACTTC.